These 32 T cell receptor beta chains were sequenced from one sample in a study of blood T cell repertoires in COVID-19. TCRdb's copy holds only in-frame clones and misses some; the assay was immunoSEQ multiplex PCR. Altogether roughly 220,000 clones are present, around 86% being singletons, with the ten largest covering 2.2%. The sample consisted of peripheral blood. The receptors here all came from a man in his thirties or forties who had recovered from COVID-19.

On this clone itself: In the same sample, other DNA sequences code for this CDR3. The J gene is TRBJ1-1, the V gene TRBV7-9, with TRBD1 as a possible D gene (5 bases). The CDR3 is made up of 13 amino acids. Trimming shortened V by 5 bases and J by 4 bases, and 11 bases separated the two germline ends. The germline V gene encodes CDR1 SEHNR and CDR2 FQNEAQ (reference sequence). In DNA, the CDR3 is TGTGCCAGCAGCCTTGACAGAGGCACTGAAGCTTTCTTT. This sequence encodes CASSLDRGTEAFF.

The DNA of the CDR3 is TGTGCCAGCAGCCAAGTGGGACAGGCGTATGGCTACACCTTC. Translation: CASSQVGQAYGYTF. The rearrangement joins TRBV14 to TRBJ1-2; 8 nucleotides agree with TRBD1. Unmatched junction bases numbered 3, after V lost 1 base and J lost 5 bases. This CDR3 is 14 amino acids long. CDR1 and CDR2 (germline): SGHDN, FVKESK.

The V call is TRBV19, the J call TRBJ1-2, with a weak D call TRBD1 (5 bases). The CDR3 contains 13 residues. In germline, CDR1 is LNHDA, CDR2 SQIVND (reference sequence). V lost 7 bases, J lost 7 bases, and 16 bases lay in between. This chain's CDR3 is CASTPEEGSGYTF. The CDR3 bases are TGTGCCAGTACCCCCGAGGAGGGGTCTGGCTACACCTTC.

The rearrangement joins TRBV10-3 to TRBJ1-6; 7 nucleotides line up with TRBD1. Germline CDR1 ENHRY, CDR2 SYGVKD. CDR3 length: 14 residues. V gave up 4 bases and J gave up 10 bases; unmatched junction bases: 7. The CDR3 loop reads CAISGTGVMSPLHF. The CDR3 nucleotides are TGTGCCATCAGTGGAACAGGGGTTATGTCACCCCTCCACTTT.

The rearrangement links TRBV10-3 to TRBJ1-5, with D perhaps matching TRBD1 (5 bases). From germline, CDR1 is ENHRY and CDR2 SYGVKD. The CDR3 covers 13 residues. V was cut by 0 bases and J by 6 bases, with 6 bases left in between. The CDR3 coding sequence is TGTGCCATCAGTGAGTCTAGGGGTCAGCCCCAGCATTTT. Translation gives CAISESRGQPQHF.

This clone was recorded a few times. The chain employs TRBV5-4 and TRBJ1-1, with no clear D. Germline V gene data show CDR1 as SGHNT and CDR2 as YYREEE (reference sequence). CDR3 length: 15 amino acids. V was shortened by 4 bases and J by 1 base, with 14 bases between the two germline ends. CDR3 DNA sequence: TGTGCCAGCAGCAGAGGGAGGGAGCCGAACACTGAAGCTTTCTTT. Amino acid sequence: CASSRGREPNTEAFF.

V gene TRBV5-1 combines with J gene TRBJ2-3; TRBD2 matches at 14 bases. J lost 4 bases, V lost 4 bases, and 5 bases had no gene match. Germline lookup yields CDR1 SGHRS and CDR2 YFSETQ. This CDR3 comprises 16 residues. Here the CDR3 reads CASSPGLAGASDTQYF. DNA for the CDR3: TGCGCCAGCAGCCCGGGACTAGCGGGGGCGTCAGATACGCAGTATTTT.

V is TRBV2 and J is TRBJ1-5; D gene unclear. Trimming removed 7 bases at V and 4 bases at J, with 8 bases between. The CDR3 is 12 amino acids. Germline CDR1 and CDR2: SNHLY and FYNNEI. The CDR3 here is CASIGGNQPQHF. For the CDR3, the DNA is TGTGCCAGCATCGGCGGGAATCAGCCCCAGCATTTT.

J is TRBJ1-3 and V is TRBV6-5; tentatively, D is TRBD1 (6 bases). The CDR3 is 14 amino acids. In germline, CDR1 is MNHEY, CDR2 SVGAGI. V dropped 5 bases and J dropped 3 bases, with 11 bases sitting between them. DNA of the CDR3: TGTGCCAGCAGTCCAGGACAGTTTGGAAACACCATATATTTT. This translates into CASSPGQFGNTIYF.

The rearrangement links TRBV2 to TRBJ1-2; D not certain. The V end lost 2 bases, the J end lost 2 bases, and 6 bases lay between the germline ends. The germline gives CDR1 SNHLY, CDR2 FYNNEI. CDR3 length equals 13 residues. CDR3 nucleotides: TGTGCCAGCAGTGAATTGGGCAACTATGGCTACACCTTC. It specifies CASSELGNYGYTF. Full variable domain (remainder filled in from reference TRBV2 and TRBJ1-2): EPEVTQTPSHQVTQMGQEVILRCVPISNHLYFYWYRQILGQKVEFLVSFYNNEISEKSEIFDDQFSVERPDGSNFTLKIRSTKLEDSAMYFCASSELGNYGYTFGSGTRLTVV.

This clone was counted only a few times. The chain joins TRBV29-1 to TRBJ1-2; perhaps TRBD1 as D (5 bases). The CDR3 length is 13 residues. Per germline, CDR1 SQVTM and CDR2 ANQGSEA. Trimming took off 1 base at V and 4 bases at J, with 10 bases between the two ends. CDR3 DNA: TGCAGCGTTGAAGCCGGGGGTGGCTATGGCTACACCTTC. It translates to CSVEAGGGYGYTF.

The gene calls are TRBV11-2 and TRBJ2-7, with a weak D call TRBD1 (5 bases). Trimming shortened V by 1 base and J by 3 bases, and 13 bases separated the two germline ends. Germline V gene data show CDR1 as SGHAT and CDR2 as FQNNGV. The CDR3 is 15 residues long. The CDR3 sequence is CASSLVQGHFYEQYF. The CDR3 DNA reads TGTGCCAGCAGCTTAGTTCAGGGTCACTTCTACGAGCAGTACTTC. The variable domain in full, with the rest retrieved from reference TRBV11-2 and TRBJ2-7, is EAGVAQSPRYKIIEKRQSVAFWCNPISGHATLYWYQQILGQGPKLLIQFQNNGVVDDSQLPKDRFSAERLKGVDSTLKIQPAKLEDSAVYLCASSLVQGHFYEQYFGPGTRLTVT.

The chain combines TRBV6-5 with TRBJ1-1, with D tentatively TRBD1 (5 bases). Germline lookup yields CDR1 MNHEY and CDR2 SVGAGI. V lost 6 bases to trimming and J lost 1 base, with 12 bases between them. The CDR3 consists of 14 residues. Here the CDR3 reads CASSLPGSNTEAFF. The DNA for the CDR3 is TGTGCCAGCAGCCTCCCAGGGTCGAACACTGAAGCTTTCTTT.

The chain carries TRBV7-9 and TRBJ2-7; TRBD1 aligns across 7 bases. V lost 3 bases, J lost 3 bases, and 5 bases stayed unmatched. The CDR3 spans 14 residues. The germline CDR1 and CDR2 sequences are SEHNR and FQNEAQ (reference sequence). DNA of the CDR3: TGTGCCAGCAGCTTGAGGACAGGATACTACGAGCAGTACTTC. This encodes CASSLRTGYYEQYF.

V is TRBV24-1 and J is TRBJ1-4; D may be TRBD1 (5 bases). The ends were cut back, 9 bases at V and 5 bases at J, with 18 bases in the middle. The CDR3 is made up of 15 amino acids. Looked up from germline, CDR1 is KGHDR and CDR2 is SFDVKD. CDR3 region: CATVIPDRQNEKLFF. The CDR3 nucleotides read TGTGCCACCGTTATTCCAGACAGACAAAATGAAAAACTGTTTTTT.

The chain employs TRBV11-3 and TRBJ2-6; D possibly corresponds to TRBD1 (6 bases). This CDR3 spans 15 amino acids. The V end was cut by 3 bases, the J end by 0 bases, with 6 bases between. CDR1 SGHNT and CDR2 YENEEA come from the germline V gene. The CDR3 loop reads CASSLDSSGANVLTF. The CDR3 region has the DNA TGTGCCAGCAGCTTGGACAGCTCTGGGGCCAACGTCCTGACTTTC. Together with reference TRBV11-3 and TRBJ2-6, the CDR3 gives the full variable domain: EAGVVQSPRYKIIEKKQPVAFWCNPISGHNTLYWYLQNLGQGPELLIRYENEEAVDDSQLPKDRFSAERLKGVDSTLKIQPAELGDSAVYLCASSLDSSGANVLTFGAGSRLTVL.

This chain joins TRBV3-1 (or the pseudogene TRBV3-2) and TRBJ2-1; perhaps TRBD2 as D (5 bases). The length of the CDR3 is 16 residues. Germline CDR1 reads LGHDT; CDR2 reads YNNKEL (reference sequence). V was pared by 4 bases and J by 2 bases, with 15 bases between. The CDR3: CASSLSGGSAYNEQFF. CDR3 DNA sequence: TGTGCCAGCAGCCTAAGCGGCGGCAGTGCCTACAATGAGCAGTTCTTC.

This clone was seen only a few times. The V and J genes are TRBV4-1 and TRBJ1-1; TRBD1 might be the D (6 bases). CDR3 length equals 13 residues. Germline values: CDR1 MGHRA, CDR2 YSYEKL. V was pared by 8 bases and J by 4 bases, with 14 bases between. The chain's CDR3 is CASARGASTEAFF. In nucleotides, the CDR3 is TGCGCCAGCGCTCGGGGGGCGAGCACTGAAGCTTTCTTT.

The chain links TRBV27 to TRBJ2-7; 8 nucleotides align to TRBD1. Germline V CDR1 and CDR2: MNHEY, SMNVEV (reference sequence). V dropped 2 bases and J dropped 1; count of bases not matched to a gene: 4. This CDR3 contains 15 residues. The CDR3 DNA reads as TGTGCCAGCAGTTTAGTAGGACAGGGTTCCTACGAGCAGTACTTC. Protein: CASSLVGQGSYEQYF.

The sample holds a few counts of this clone. The V call is TRBV21-1, the J call TRBJ1-2; the table's D gene call, TRBD1, was not cross checked with the DNA. TRBV21-1 is recorded as a pseudogene. CDR3 length: 12 residues. The DNA of the CDR3 is TGTGCCCGCAGGACAGGGGACGGTGGCTACACCTTC. Translation: CARRTGDGGYTF.

CDR3 region: CASNNQGAPEEKLFF. CDR3 DNA: TGCGCCAGCAACAATCAGGGGGCGCCGGAGGAAAAACTGTTTTTT. The chain employs TRBV5-1 and TRBJ1-4; 8 bases match TRBD1. After removal of 6 bases from V and 8 bases from J, the junction contained 12 bases not matched to a gene. The CDR3 spans 15 residues. CDR1 is SGHRS and CDR2 is YFSETQ in the germline V gene.

This clone has just one count. The chain links TRBV3-1 (or the pseudogene TRBV3-2) to TRBJ1-2; 7 positions agree with TRBD1. This CDR3 is 15 amino acids long. CDR1 and CDR2 (germline): LGHDT, YNNKEL (reference sequence). Trimming removed 5 bases from V and 7 bases from J; junction bases left unmatched: 13. The CDR3: CASSEQGRGSGGYTF. CDR3 DNA sequence: TGTGCCAGCAGCGAACAAGGCAGGGGGTCTGGTGGCTACACCTTC.

V and J are TRBV30 and TRBJ2-7; D is possibly TRBD2 (5 bases). Trimming cost V 3 bases and J 5 bases, with 14 bases left between them. The CDR3 runs 13 residues. Germline CDR1 GTSNPN, CDR2 SVGIG (reference sequence). CDR3 sequence reads: CAWSGWLGDEQYF. The CDR3 nucleotides read TGTGCCTGGAGCGGGTGGCTCGGGGACGAGCAGTACTTC.

The chain recombines TRBV2 with TRBJ2-7; 7 bases map to TRBD1. Germline V gene sequence: CDR1 SNHLY, CDR2 FYNNEI. After removal of 9 bases from V and 1 base from J, the junction contained 9 bases not matched to a gene. The CDR3 has 14 residues. CDR3 DNA: TGTGCCAGGACCAAGGACAGGAGTTCCTACGAGCAGTACTTC. Translated, it gives CARTKDRSSYEQYF.

The J gene is TRBJ2-1, the V gene TRBV10-2; TRBD2 is a possible D gene (7 bases). The ends were cut back, 7 bases at V and 9 bases at J, with 13 bases in the middle. The CDR3 sequence is 12 residues long. Germline V CDR1 and CDR2: WSHSY, SAAADI. The CDR3 here is CASTPGGGEQFF. The CDR3 nucleotides are TGCGCCAGCACCCCGGGGGGCGGTGAGCAGTTCTTC.

The chain is built from TRBV5-1 and TRBJ1-5; TRBD1 might be the D (5 bases). The germline V gene encodes CDR1 SGHRS and CDR2 YFSETQ. V was shortened by 5 bases and J by 4 bases, with 10 bases between the two germline ends. CDR3 length: 13 residues. This chain's CDR3 is CASRLQENQPQHF. As DNA, the CDR3 is TGCGCCAGCAGATTACAGGAGAATCAGCCCCAGCATTTT.

This clone was counted once. The CDR3 loop reads CASSQGGYLVGETQYF. CDR3 nucleotide sequence: TGTGCCAGCAGCCAAGGAGGCTACCTGGTAGGAGAGACCCAGTACTTC. This sequence joins TRBV14 and TRBJ2-5, with D unresolved. Germline CDR1 SGHDN, CDR2 FVKESK. Between the trimmed V and J ends, which lost 1 base and 4 bases, there was a span of 16 bases. The CDR3 length is 16 residues.

This sequence joins TRBV18 and TRBJ1-6, with D uncertain. V was clipped by 2 bases and J by 4 bases, with 9 bases between them. The CDR3 is made up of 15 amino acids. Germline V gives CDR1 KGHSH, CDR2 LQKENI. The CDR3 DNA reads TGTGCCAGCTCACCAGAGGGCGGTTATAATTCACCCCTCCACTTT. Translation gives CASSPEGGYNSPLHF.

This clone has just one count. CDR3 sequence: CASSVFPTGALSVGYTF. The CDR3 DNA is TGTGCCAGCAGCGTATTCCCGACAGGGGCCCTTAGCGTTGGCTACACCTTC. This chain links TRBV9 with TRBJ1-2; 8 nucleotides align to TRBD1. CDR3 length: 17 residues. CDR1 is SGDLS, CDR2 YYNGEE, per germline. V lost 1 base to trimming and J lost 7 bases; unmatched junction nucleotides: 15. The variable domain in full, with the rest retrieved from reference TRBV9 and TRBJ1-2, is DSGVTQTPKHLITATGQRVTLRCSPRSGDLSVYWYQQSLDQGLQFLIQYYNGEERAKGNILERFSAQQFPDLHSELNLSSLELGDSALYFCASSVFPTGALSVGYTFGSGTRLTVV.

The chain is built from TRBV21-1 and TRBJ2-3; TRBD2, the table's D call, lacks a check against the DNA. TRBV21-1 is reported as a pseudogene. This CDR3 is built from 20 residues. This CDR3 is CASSKGVAGGRTSCTDTQYF. CDR3 in DNA: TGTGCCAGCAGCAAAGGGGTAGCGGGGGGACGTACCTCCTGCACAGATACGCAGTATTTT.

The chain couples TRBV3-1 (or the pseudogene TRBV3-2) to TRBJ1-6; D perhaps matches TRBD1 (6 bases). V was shortened by 5 bases and J by 6 bases, with 11 bases between the two germline ends. This CDR3 has 14 residues. In germline, CDR1 is LGHDT, CDR2 YNNKEL (reference sequence). CDR3 sequence reads: CASSTTGVNSPLHF. The DNA of the CDR3 is TGTGCCAGCAGCACGACAGGAGTTAATTCACCCCTCCACTTT.

CDR3 loop: CSVKRDISSYNEQFF. The CDR3 nucleotides are TGCAGCGTGAAAAGGGACATTAGCTCCTACAATGAGCAGTTCTTC. This sequence joins TRBV29-1 and TRBJ2-1; a possible D gene is TRBD1 (6 bases). The germline V gene has CDR1 SQVTM and CDR2 ANQGSEA. The CDR3 consists of 15 residues. V was pared by 6 bases and J by 0 bases, with 15 bases between.